This T cell receptor (beta chain) was found in a study of shared clonotypes between healthy human individuals. As for the study in general: For every donor, three CD4 naive, three CD4 memory, two CD8 naive and one CD8 memory plates were used.

Study results and caveats: Estimated richness values were generally larger in naive subsets than in memory subsets.

Germline lookup yields CDR1 MGHRA and CDR2 YSYEKL. The CDR3 covers 19 residues. The J segment lost 0 bases and the V segment lost 2 bases, leaving 11 bases of the junction unmatched. As for this clone: The antigen is unknown.

Assay: immunoSEQ multiplex PCR; the TCRdb copy retains only in-frame clones and omits some. The sample records about 2.4 million clones, over 85% being singletons. Sequencing was carried out using naive CD4+ T cells from PBMCs. Subset: CD45RA+ positively selected. The chain uses TRBV4-1 and TRBJ1-5, with 9 bases aligning to TRBD1. The source of this sequence is a man aged 18 to 29 in good health. Some clones in this sample may be carry-over from other donors' samples. The CDR3 region has the DNA TGCGCCAGCAGCCAACGTGGGACAGGGTCCCTTTATAGCAATCAGCCCCAGCATTTT. The encoded protein is CASSQRGTGSLYSNQPQHF.